These T cell receptor beta chains were read from a single sample in a study of blood T cell repertoires in COVID-19. Sequenced by immunoSEQ multiplex PCR; TCRdb stores in-frame clones only, minus some. The top ten clones hold 3.5% to 5% of a sample with about 140,000 clones, 60% to 85% of them seen once. The material sequenced was peripheral blood. These receptors came from an elderly woman with active or convalescent COVID-19. Both conserved end residues are part of each CDR3. A D gene is named only where the DNA matches it firmly.

J,D,V,length,CDR3
TRBJ1-5,-,TRBV5-1,15,CASSLSGNSNQPQHF
TRBJ2-5,-,TRBV6-5,13,CASGGRGHETQYF
TRBJ1-2,TRBD1,TRBV6-6,15,CASREPGQINYGYTF
TRBJ2-1,TRBD1,TRBV18,16,CASSPNARGRGGEQFF
TRBJ1-4,-,TRBV6-5,14,CASTPGRGREKLFF
TRBJ2-7,-,TRBV5-1,14,CASSLSGSVYEQYF
TRBJ1-1,-,TRBV19,15,CASSINGRVNTEAFF
TRBJ2-1,TRBD2,TRBV19,16,CASSIDYGGRYNEQFF
TRBJ1-5,-,TRBV10-2,14,CASREGQVNQPQHF
TRBJ1-4,-,TRBV7-2,13,CASSLGPREKLFF
TRBJ1-1,-,TRBV14,14,CASSQKGGYMEAFF
TRBJ1-2,TRBD1,TRBV5-1,14,CASSLWDRADGYTF
TRBJ2-1,-,TRBV11-3,15,CASSGVLQGANEQFF
TRBJ2-1,-,TRBV28,15,CASSSSDRLSDEQFF
TRBJ2-5,TRBD1,TRBV5-1,13,CASSHRGQETQYF
TRBJ1-2,-,TRBV29-1,14,CSVEGYGTNYGYTF
TRBJ1-5,TRBD1,TRBV27,18,CASSLSPDRGLGNQPQHF
TRBJ1-2,TRBD1,TRBV3-1/TRBV3-2,18,CASSQAPGTGESNYGYTF
TRBJ1-5,-,TRBV14,13,CASSQGSRQPQHF
TRBJ1-5,TRBD1,TRBV27,15,CASRTGQGSNQPQHF
TRBJ2-5,TRBD2,TRBV7-2,15,CASSSGLAREETQYF
TRBJ2-5,TRBD2,TRBV7-2,16,CASSLGGGMLKETQYF
TRBJ1-2,-,TRBV2,16,CASRALAGRWNYGYTF
TRBJ1-5,-,TRBV7-2,15,CASSPGGSSNQPQHF
TRBJ2-3,TRBD1,TRBV6-1,14,CAGGLTGGTDTQYF